A single sample gave rise to the 24 T cell receptor beta chains below, sequenced in a study of graft-versus-host responses after intestinal transplantation. Assay: immunoSEQ multiplex PCR; the TCRdb copy retains only in-frame clones and omits some. This sample carries about 89,000 clones, roughly 89% of them seen once, and the ten largest clones take over 0.3%. These receptors' antigens are unknown. This specimen was unstimulated CD4+ T cells sorted from spleen or lymph node cells, taken before intestinal transplant. Source of these receptors: a human donor who received an intestinal transplant.

V gene TRBV5-1 combines with J gene TRBJ2-3; maybe TRBD2 (6 bases). Germline CDR1 SGHRS, CDR2 YFSETQ. Trimming removed 1 base from V and 0 bases from J, with 15 bases in between. This CDR3 is built from 17 residues. Here the CDR3 reads CASSLTGGMRSTDTQYF. The CDR3 DNA follows: TGCGCCAGCAGCTTGACTGGGGGGATGCGAAGCACAGATACGCAGTATTTT.

This clone has just one count. This chain links TRBV7-9 with TRBJ2-7; D may be TRBD1 (5 bases). Germline V gives CDR1 SEHNR, CDR2 FQNEAQ (reference sequence). V lost 0 bases and J 1 base, leaving 19 bases between the germline ends. CDR3 length: 18 residues. The CDR3, as DNA: TGTGCCAGCAGCTTAGCTGGACGGCAGGGCAAAAGGTCCTACGAGCAGTACTTC. This gives the protein CASSLAGRQGKRSYEQYF.

The chain combines TRBV27 with TRBJ1-1; TRBD1 might be the D (5 bases). The CDR3 consists of 14 residues. Germline CDR1 MNHEY, CDR2 SMNVEV (reference sequence). V was clipped by 0 bases and J by 1 base, with 6 bases between them. The CDR3 nucleotides read TGTGCCAGCAGTTTATCACAGGCGAACACTGAAGCTTTCTTT. Translated: CASSLSQANTEAFF.

The V call is TRBV7-8, the J call TRBJ2-3; D unclear. V lost 6 bases and J 6 bases, leaving 16 bases between the germline ends. The germline CDR1 and CDR2 sequences are SGHVS and FQNEAQ. The CDR3 totals 14 residues. The DNA of the CDR3 is TGTGCCAGCAGTGAAGCGCTTTGGCGGGATACGCAGTATTTT. The encoded protein is CASSEALWRDTQYF.

The rearrangement joins TRBV27 to TRBJ1-5; D is unresolved. The CDR3 totals 15 residues. The V and J ends lost 3 bases and 1 base respectively, with 10 bases between them. The germline V gene encodes CDR1 MNHEY and CDR2 SMNVEV (reference sequence). The CDR3 region has the DNA TGTGCCAGCAGTTTGCGTCCTGGGAGCAATCAGCCCCAGCATTTT. This sequence encodes CASSLRPGSNQPQHF.

This clone appeared once. The chain recombines TRBV5-1 with TRBJ2-1, with D possibly called TRBD1 or TRBD2 (5 bases each). This CDR3 is 16 amino acids long. Germline assignment: CDR1 SGHRS and CDR2 YFSETQ. Trimming took off 3 bases at V and 0 bases at J, with 13 bases between the two ends. CDR3 protein: CASSWERGLSYNEQFF. The CDR3 bases are TGCGCCAGCAGCTGGGAACGGGGCCTCTCCTACAATGAGCAGTTCTTC.

The gene calls are TRBV12-5 and TRBJ2-7; 8 nucleotides match TRBD1. The CDR3 totals 14 residues. Trimming took 6 bases from V and 2 from J; bases not matched to a gene: 6. Per the germline V gene, CDR1 is LGHNT and CDR2 is FRNRAP. This CDR3 reads CASGTGARPYEQYF. The DNA of the CDR3 is TGTGCTAGTGGGACAGGGGCGCGCCCCTACGAGCAGTACTTC.

This sequence joins TRBV7-9 and TRBJ1-4; a possible D gene is TRBD1 (6 bases). V lost 5 bases and J 8 bases, leaving 18 bases between the germline ends. Germline CDR1 reads SEHNR; CDR2 reads FQNEAQ (reference sequence). The CDR3 is 15 amino acids. CDR3 coding DNA: TGTGCCAGCAGCACAGGAGGGGGGACGTCCGAAAAACTGTTTTTT. Protein sequence: CASSTGGGTSEKLFF.

The V and J genes are TRBV5-1 and TRBJ1-5; possibly TRBD1 for D (6 bases). CDR1 and CDR2 (germline): SGHRS, YFSETQ. Between the trimmed V and J ends, which lost 4 bases and 5 bases, there was a span of 10 bases. This CDR3 comprises 13 residues. The CDR3 DNA reads as TGCGCCAGCAGCCCGACAGGTCATCAGCCCCAGCATTTT. This translates into CASSPTGHQPQHF.

The chain links TRBV6-5 to TRBJ1-2; possibly TRBD1 for D (6 bases). The CDR3 extends over 12 amino acids. Deletions cut 4 bases from V and 6 bases from J, with 9 bases between. Germline V gene sequence: CDR1 MNHEY, CDR2 SVGAGI. This CDR3 reads CASSSSGDGYTF. The CDR3 DNA sequence: TGTGCCAGCAGTTCATCAGGGGATGGCTACACCTTC.

The CDR3 protein is CASSSGRGEGLDGYTF. The CDR3 DNA reads as TGTGCCAGCAGCTCGGGGAGGGGTGAGGGATTGGATGGCTACACCTTC. The chain links TRBV5-4 to TRBJ1-2, with D tentatively TRBD1 (5 bases). CDR3 length equals 16 residues. Deletions cut 3 bases from V and 6 bases from J, with 21 bases between. Germline assignment: CDR1 SGHNT and CDR2 YYREEE (reference sequence).

Details on this clone: A read error may produce the germline difference seen at one junction end. The chain uses TRBV6-5 and TRBJ2-7; D is unclear. The CDR3 totals 15 residues. CDR1 and CDR2 (germline): MNHEY, SVGAGI. The chain's CDR3 is CASSYGHPSSHEQYF. The CDR3 coding sequence is TGTGCCAGCAGTTACGGTCACCCCTCCTCCCACGAGCAGTACTTC.

As to this clone: The sample carries other DNA sequences with the same CDR3. CDR3 sequence reads: CASSLDRDYGYTF. DNA of the CDR3: TGTGCCAGCTCACTTGACAGAGACTATGGCTACACCTTC. The rearrangement links TRBV18 to TRBJ1-2; D is perhaps TRBD1 (5 bases). CDR3 size: 13 residues. V lost 4 bases and J lost 3, with 9 bases in between. Germline V CDR1 and CDR2: KGHSH, LQKENI. Full variable domain (outside the CDR3, taken from reference TRBV18 and TRBJ1-2): NAGVMQNPRHLVRRRGQEARLRCSPMKGHSHVYWYRQLPEEGLKFMVYLQKENIIDESGMPKERFSAEFPKEGPSILRIQQVVRGDSAAYFCASSLDRDYGYTFGSGTRLTVV.

This chain connects TRBV19 to TRBJ1-1; D perhaps matches TRBD1 (5 bases). Germline V lookup: CDR1 LNHDA, CDR2 SQIVND (reference sequence). Trimming cost V 6 bases and J 1 base, with 9 bases left between them. There are 13 residues in the CDR3. CDR3 DNA sequence: TGTGCCAGTAGGGGACGTACGAACACTGAAGCTTTCTTT. Translation gives CASRGRTNTEAFF.

The chain combines TRBV27 with TRBJ2-3, with 9 bases lining up with TRBD1. V gave up 5 bases and J gave up 4 bases; unmatched junction bases: 7. The CDR3 consists of 15 residues. Germline V CDR1 and CDR2: MNHEY, SMNVEV (reference sequence). The CDR3 protein is CASSPTGGRADTQYF. The DNA of the CDR3 is TGTGCCAGCAGTCCCACAGGGGGCAGGGCAGATACGCAGTATTTT.

This chain joins TRBV10-2 and TRBJ2-5; the D gene is possibly TRBD1 (6 bases). Germline CDR1 reads WSHSY; CDR2 reads SAAADI. Trimming stripped 5 bases from V and 4 bases from J, with 14 bases between. The CDR3 contains 14 residues. The CDR3: CASSRQELRETQYF. CDR3 nucleotides: TGCGCCAGCAGTCGACAGGAGCTCCGAGAGACCCAGTACTTC.

The CDR3 DNA follows: TGTGCCAGCAGTCCGGGACAGGGGGGGAGGACTGAAGCTTTCTTT. Its protein is CASSPGQGGRTEAFF. This chain links TRBV6-5 with TRBJ1-1; the match to TRBD1 covers 11 bases. Germline assignment: CDR1 MNHEY and CDR2 SVGAGI. V was clipped by 5 bases and J by 5 bases; unmatched bases: 7. The CDR3 has 15 residues.

V and J are TRBV5-1 and TRBJ2-1, with TRBD2 as a possible D gene (5 bases). The CDR3 consists of 14 residues. V was shortened by 5 bases and J by 2 bases, with 11 bases between the two germline ends. Germline V lookup: CDR1 SGHRS, CDR2 YFSETQ. The CDR3 reads CASRGEGPYNEQFF. As DNA, the CDR3 is TGCGCCAGCAGAGGAGAGGGCCCCTACAATGAGCAGTTCTTC.

There are a few counts of this clone. The chain combines TRBV7-9 with TRBJ2-3; D unclear. This CDR3 has 14 amino acids. Looked up from germline, CDR1 is SEHNR and CDR2 is FQNEAQ (reference sequence). Deletions cut 2 bases from V and 0 bases from J, with 6 bases between. DNA of the CDR3: TGTGCCAGCAGCTTAATCGGGAGCACAGATACGCAGTATTTT. The encoded protein is CASSLIGSTDTQYF.

J is TRBJ2-1 and V is TRBV5-3, with unresolved D. TRBV5-3 is marked as an open reading frame, function uncertain. Trimming shortened V by 1 base and J by 0 bases, and 14 bases separated the two germline ends. CDR3 length equals 17 residues. In DNA, the CDR3 is TGTGCCAGAAGCTTGCAACCGGTATTGAGCTCCTACAATGAGCAGTTCTTC. It codes for CARSLQPVLSSYNEQFF.

V is TRBV7-9 and J is TRBJ2-1; TRBD2 aligns across 7 bases. The CDR3 spans 17 residues. The ends lost 4 bases at V and 3 bases at J; junction bases unmatched: 12. Germline-derived CDR1 and CDR2 are SEHNR and FQNEAQ (reference sequence). The CDR3 region is CASSSKSGLADYNEQFF. As DNA, the CDR3 is TGTGCCAGCAGCTCGAAGTCGGGCCTAGCGGACTACAATGAGCAGTTCTTC.

The gene calls are TRBV2 and TRBJ2-2, with TRBD2 as a possible D gene (5 bases). Per germline, CDR1 SNHLY and CDR2 FYNNEI. V was cut by 3 bases and J by 0 bases, with 11 bases left in between. CDR3 length equals 16 residues. The CDR3 DNA follows: TGTGCCAGCAGTGAGTGGGCGGGCGCGAACACCGGGGAGCTGTTTTTT. Encoded protein: CASSEWAGANTGELFF.

J is TRBJ2-1 and V is TRBV11-3; unclear D gene. Per the germline V gene, CDR1 is SGHNT and CDR2 is YENEEA. This CDR3 is 13 amino acids long. Trimming took 3 bases from V and 6 from J, leaving 9 bases between them. The CDR3 coding sequence is TGTGCCAGCAGCTTGGGGTCGGCCAATGAGCAGTTCTTC. This encodes CASSLGSANEQFF.

Turning to this clone: Other DNA sequences in this specimen translate into the identical CDR3. The V and J genes are TRBV7-8 and TRBJ2-7, with D perhaps TRBD2 (6 bases). The CDR3 sequence is 14 residues long. In germline, CDR1 is SGHVS, CDR2 FQNEAQ. Trimming stripped 1 base from V and 1 base from J, with 8 bases between. The CDR3 reads CASSLGGLSYEQYF. As DNA, the CDR3 is TGTGCCAGCAGCTTAGGGGGACTTTCCTACGAGCAGTACTTC.